The rows below give T cell receptor beta chains drawn from one sample of a study of shared clonotypes between healthy human individuals. Here immunoSEQ multiplex PCR was the method, and the copy in TCRdb shows in-frame clones only, minus some. This repertoire shows hundreds of thousands of clones, approximately 96% found once; its top ten account for roughly 0.1%. Sequenced material: naive CD8+ T cells sorted from blood. These receptors were collected from a woman in her 30s in good health. Both conserved end residues are part of each CDR3.

TRBV9	TRBJ2-1	CASSAGSGGGDEQFF
TRBV9	TRBJ2-7	CASSAGGTPTYEQYF
TRBV6-6	TRBJ1-6	CASSYDGGDSPLHF
TRBV7-9	TRBJ1-1	CASSGQTLNTEAFF
TRBV6-1	TRBJ2-5	CASRVNGAETQYF
TRBV5-8	TRBJ2-5	CASSFVLAGGGEQYF
TRBV4-1	TRBJ1-5	CASSQVGLQPQHF
TRBV2	TRBJ2-7	CASPGLAGTYEQYF
TRBV27	TRBJ2-7	CASTPSGTGFVEQYF
TRBV7-6	TRBJ2-2	CASSGDLRQAGVIDTGELFF
TRBV29-1	TRBJ1-1	CSVDNPGGMNTEAFF